Below, one TCR beta chain is given with its context. The antigen is not known. 13 Jbeta primers and 60 Vbeta primers were used for the PCR. As processed by the authors: Later, an analysis found 65 million to 85 million unique TCR beta chains, and about 9.9 million of these were shared. TCRdb's copy holds only in-frame clones and misses some; the assay was immunoSEQ multiplex PCR. The V and J calls and the clone size are those of that table, but D and trimming were determined from the DNA. The sample has 100,000 to 150,000 clones, about four fifths seen once. The CDR3 length is 15 residues. The V end was cut by 8 bases, the J end by 0 bases, with 16 bases between. Germline V gene data show CDR1 as SEHNR and CDR2 as FQNEAQ (reference sequence). These data are taken from a study of cytomegalovirus exposure and HLA in healthy donors. On the study more broadly: Out of roughly 170 million T cells, an earlier analysis found around 110 million unique TCR beta sequences in total. From donors who were HLA-typed, an early data release held 70 million to 90 million unique TCRs. Findings and caveats of the study: Specificity of a few CMV-associated chains for CMV antigens was verified in vitro.

The genes are TRBV7-9 and TRBJ1-1; no definite D call. The receptor comes from a man under 40 in good health and CMV-seronegative. Sequencing was carried out using PBMCs. The CDR3 loop is CASGGRFGLNTEAFF. The CDR3 coding sequence is TGTGCCAGCGGAGGGAGGTTCGGCTTGAACACTGAAGCTTTCTTT. The full variable domain, its missing parts supplied by reference TRBV7-9 and TRBJ1-1, is DTGVSQNPRHKITKRGQNVTFRCDPISEHNRLYWYRQTLGQGPEFLTYFQNEAQLEKSRLLSDRFSAERPKGSFSTLEIQRTEQGDSAMYLCASGGRFGLNTEAFFGQGTRLTVV.